These T cell receptor beta chains were read from a single sample in a study of blood T cell repertoires in COVID-19. TCRdb's table, derived via immunoSEQ multiplex PCR, lists solely in-frame clones and lacks some. The sample shows about 280,000 clones, 83% of them seen only once. Sequenced material: peripheral blood. These receptors were taken from a woman between 50 and 59 years old who had recovered from COVID-19. Both conserved end residues are part of each CDR3. A D gene is named only where the DNA matches it firmly. Where a row states a size, it is once, few, many or the class of an expanded clone; other rows omit it.

D gene	clone size	V gene	J gene	CDR3 protein	CDR3 DNA
NA	NA	TRBV30	TRBJ1-1	CAWSVWGQNTEAFF	TGTGCCTGGAGTGTATGGGGACAGAACACTGAAGCTTTCTTT
NA	NA	TRBV5-1	TRBJ2-3	CASSLSQGPLQYF	TGCGCCAGCAGCCTGTCACAGGGCCCTCTTCAGTATTTT
TRBD1	NA	TRBV6-5	TRBJ1-1	CASQGASQEAFF	TGTGCCAGTCAGGGGGCTTCGCAGGAAGCTTTCTTT
NA	NA	TRBV30	TRBJ1-2	CASSGSVSGYGYTF	TGTGCCTCCAGTGGGTCGGTTAGCGGCTATGGCTACACCTTC
TRBD2	NA	TRBV19	TRBJ2-1	CASSISYLPGLAGGRNEQFF	TGTGCCAGTAGTATAAGTTATCTTCCGGGACTAGCGGGAGGTAGAAATGAGCAGTTCTTC
NA	NA	TRBV4-3	TRBJ1-3	CASSQSVPGMSGNTIYF	TGCGCCAGCAGCCAAAGTGTCCCGGGGATGAGCGGAAACACCATATATTTT
NA	NA	TRBV6-5	TRBJ1-1	CASSSGSKNTEAFF	TGTGCCAGCAGCTCAGGGTCGAAGAACACTGAAGCTTTCTTT
NA	NA	TRBV24-1	TRBJ2-5	CATSDLGTSETQYF	TGTGCCACCAGTGATTTGGGGACATCTGAGACCCAGTACTTC
TRBD2	once	TRBV4-1	TRBJ2-7	CASSQVKVAGYEQYF	TGCGCCAGCAGCCAAGTAAAGGTAGCGGGGTACGAGCAGTACTTC
NA	few	TRBV28	TRBJ2-5	CASSAAETQYF	TGTGCCAGCAGCGCGGCGGAGACCCAGTACTTC
TRBD2	NA	TRBV7-2	TRBJ2-3	CASRTAGTSVTDTQYF	TGTGCCAGCAGGACAGCCGGGACTAGCGTGACAGATACGCAGTATTTT
TRBD1	NA	TRBV19	TRBJ1-2	CASSRDREVGGYTF	TGTGCCAGTAGCAGGGACAGGGAAGTAGGTGGCTACACCTTC
TRBD2	NA	TRBV13	TRBJ2-2	CASSRRVTSGRGTGELFF	TGTGCCAGCAGCCGTCGCGTGACTAGCGGGAGAGGTACCGGGGAGCTGTTTTTT
NA	NA	TRBV9	TRBJ2-3	CASSPGAPDTQYF	TGTGCCAGCAGCCCTGGAGCCCCAGATACGCAGTATTTT
TRBD1	NA	TRBV5-1	TRBJ1-3	CASSRTGTGNSGNTIYF	TGCGCCAGCAGCAGGACCGGGACAGGGAACTCTGGAAACACCATATATTTT
TRBD1	NA	TRBV18	TRBJ1-6	CASSLGDRDNSPLHF	TGTGCCAGCTCACTAGGGGACAGAGATAATTCACCCCTCCACTTT
NA	NA	TRBV3-1/TRBV3-2	TRBJ1-1	CASSHTGIGGTEAFF	TGTGCCAGCAGCCACACAGGGATAGGAGGCACTGAAGCTTTCTTT
TRBD2	NA	TRBV9	TRBJ2-5	CASSVAASGTPGETQYF	TGTGCCAGCAGCGTAGCGGCTAGCGGGACCCCGGGAGAGACCCAGTACTTC
TRBD1	NA	TRBV3-1/TRBV3-2	TRBJ1-2	CASSPTGAYGYTF	TGTGCCAGCAGCCCGACAGGGGCCTATGGCTACACCTTC
NA	few	TRBV18	TRBJ2-2	CASSPRRDQTGELFF	TGTGCCAGCTCACCACGCAGGGATCAAACCGGGGAGCTGTTTTTT
TRBD1	few	TRBV28	TRBJ2-7	CASSSHRQGADLYEQYF	TGTGCCAGCAGTTCACATCGACAGGGGGCCGATTTGTACGAGCAGTACTTC
NA	many	TRBV27	TRBJ1-5	CASSLSEGIEPQHF	TGTGCCAGCAGTTTATCGGAGGGTATAGAGCCCCAGCATTTT
NA	NA	TRBV29-1	TRBJ1-5	CSASGSGEQPQHF	TGCAGCGCCTCTGGATCTGGGGAGCAGCCCCAGCATTTT
TRBD1	once	TRBV28	TRBJ1-5	CASRNQGAGQPQHF	TGTGCCAGCAGGAATCAGGGGGCAGGGCAGCCCCAGCATTTT
TRBD2	NA	TRBV19	TRBJ2-3	CASSKREAGFNTDTQYF	TGTGCCAGTAGTAAGCGGGAGGCCGGATTCAACACAGATACGCAGTATTTT
TRBD2	NA	TRBV3-1/TRBV3-2	TRBJ2-5	CASSQDRWAGTSVLPSQETQYF	TGTGCCAGCAGCCAAGATCGTTGGGCTGGGACTAGCGTCCTCCCGAGCCAAGAGACCCAGTACTTC
NA	NA	TRBV19	TRBJ1-2	CASSGLAPGGYTF	TGTGCCAGTAGTGGCCTCGCCCCGGGGGGCTACACCTTC
NA	NA	TRBV5-8	TRBJ2-5	CASSLVGVQETQYF	TGTGCCAGCAGCTTGGTCGGGGTACAAGAGACCCAGTACTTC
TRBD2	NA	TRBV3-1/TRBV3-2	TRBJ2-5	CASSPLAGGQETQYF	TGTGCCAGCAGCCCCCTAGCGGGAGGGCAAGAGACCCAGTACTTC
TRBD2	NA	TRBV15	TRBJ2-7	CATSSSILGAGERYEQYF	TGTGCCACCAGCTCTTCCATCCTAGGGGCGGGAGAGAGGTACGAGCAGTACTTC